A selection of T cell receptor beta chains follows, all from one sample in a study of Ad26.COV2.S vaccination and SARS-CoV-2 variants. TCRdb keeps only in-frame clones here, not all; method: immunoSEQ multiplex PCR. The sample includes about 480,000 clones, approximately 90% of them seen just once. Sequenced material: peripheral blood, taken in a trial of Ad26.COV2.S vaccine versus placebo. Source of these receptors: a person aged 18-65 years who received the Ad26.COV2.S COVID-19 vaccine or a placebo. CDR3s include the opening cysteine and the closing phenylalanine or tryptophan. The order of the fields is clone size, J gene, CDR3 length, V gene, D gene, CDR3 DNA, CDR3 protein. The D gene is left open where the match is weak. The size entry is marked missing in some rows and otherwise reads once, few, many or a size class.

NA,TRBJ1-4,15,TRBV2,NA,TGTGCCAGCGCCCCCGGCCAGGCAACTAATGAAAAACTGTTTTTT,CASAPGQATNEKLFF
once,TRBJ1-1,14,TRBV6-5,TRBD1,TGTGCCAGCAGCCTCACGACAGGGGTCACTGAAGCTTTCTTT,CASSLTTGVTEAFF
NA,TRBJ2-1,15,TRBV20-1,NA,TGCAGTGCTAGTCCCACTATAAGCTCCTACAATGAGCAGTTCTTC,CSASPTISSYNEQFF
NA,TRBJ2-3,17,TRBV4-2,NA,TGTGCCAGCAGCCATGTTCGTGGACAGAGACGAGCAGATACGCAGTATTTT,CASSHVRGQRRADTQYF
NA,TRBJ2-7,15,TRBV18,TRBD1,TGTGCCAGCTCACCCTCGACAGGGGGTGCCTACGAGCAGTACTTC,CASSPSTGGAYEQYF
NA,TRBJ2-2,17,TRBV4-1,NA,TGCGCCAGCAGCCATAACTCCGGAGGGTTGAACACCGGGGAGCTGTTTTTT,CASSHNSGGLNTGELFF
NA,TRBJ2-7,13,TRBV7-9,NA,TGTGCCAGCAGCACGACTCCTACCTACGAGCAGTACTTC,CASSTTPTYEQYF
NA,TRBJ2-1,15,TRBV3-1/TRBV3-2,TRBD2,TGTGCCAGCAGCCCCGGGACTAGCTCCTACAATGAGCAGTTCTTC,CASSPGTSSYNEQFF
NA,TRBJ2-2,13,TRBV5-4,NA,TGTGCCAGCAGCTCGCCGGCGGGCGTGGAGCTGTTTTTT,CASSSPAGVELFF
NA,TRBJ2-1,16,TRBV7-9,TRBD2,TGTGCCAGCAGCTCCCAGGCTAGCGGGAGGGGGAATGAGCAGTTCTTC,CASSSQASGRGNEQFF
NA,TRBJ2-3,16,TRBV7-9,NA,TGTGCCAGCAGCTTCCTACAGTGGACTTACGAAAACACGCAGTATTTT,CASSFLQWTYENTQYF
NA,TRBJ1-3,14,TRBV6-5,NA,TGTGCCAGCAGACGCCAGGGGCCTGGAAACACCATATATTTT,CASRRQGPGNTIYF
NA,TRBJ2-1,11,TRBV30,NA,TGTGCCTGGAGACTAGGCGGGGAGCAGTTCTTC,CAWRLGGEQFF
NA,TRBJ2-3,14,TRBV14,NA,TGTGCCAGCAGCCAGACCCGTGGATTCTCATCGCAGTATTTT,CASSQTRGFSSQYF
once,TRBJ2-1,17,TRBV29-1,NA,TGCAGCGTTGAAATCCGGAGAGCAGGAAGAACCTACAATGAGCAGTTCTTC,CSVEIRRAGRTYNEQFF
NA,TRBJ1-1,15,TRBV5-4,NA,TGTGCCAGCAGCTTCGGAACAAGGGGTGGCACTGAAGCTTTCTTT,CASSFGTRGGTEAFF
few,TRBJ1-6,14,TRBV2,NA,TGTGCCAGCAGGGTTACTGCGGAACGTTCACCCCTCCACTTT,CASRVTAERSPLHF
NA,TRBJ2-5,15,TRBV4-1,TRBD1,TGCGCCAGCAGCCTTAGGGACAGGGAACAAGAGACCCAGTACTTC,CASSLRDREQETQYF
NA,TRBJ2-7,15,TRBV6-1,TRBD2,TGTGCCAGCAGTGTAGCTAGCGGGAGGGGGTACGAGCAGTACTTC,CASSVASGRGYEQYF
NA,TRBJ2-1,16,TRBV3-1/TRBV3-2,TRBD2,TGTGCCAGCAGCCCCCCTAGCGGGAGGTCCTACAATGAGCAGTTCTTC,CASSPPSGRSYNEQFF
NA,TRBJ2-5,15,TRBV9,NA,TGTGCCAGCAGCGCCACTGAGTGGGGGTCAGAGACCCAGTACTTC,CASSATEWGSETQYF
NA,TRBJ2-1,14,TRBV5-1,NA,TGCGCCAGCAGCTTGGGACTAGTCACCAATGAGCAGTTCTTC,CASSLGLVTNEQFF
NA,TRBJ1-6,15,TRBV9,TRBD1,TGTGCCAGCAGCGCCGGGACAGGGGGAAATTCACCCCTCCACTTT,CASSAGTGGNSPLHF
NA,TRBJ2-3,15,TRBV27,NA,TGTGCCAGCAGGGTCAGGGGCGTAGGCACAGATACGCAGTATTTT,CASRVRGVGTDTQYF
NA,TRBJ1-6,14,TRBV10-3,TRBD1,TGTGCTACACAGGGGGGCTCCTATAATTCACCCCTCCACTTT,CATQGGSYNSPLHF
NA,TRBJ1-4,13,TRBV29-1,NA,TGCAGCGTCTCAGCTGCAACTAATGAAAAACTGTTTTTT,CSVSAATNEKLFF
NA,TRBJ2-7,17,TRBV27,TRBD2,TGTGCCAGCAGTTTGGAAGCCGGGACTAGCGGGGAGTACGAGCAGTACTTC,CASSLEAGTSGEYEQYF
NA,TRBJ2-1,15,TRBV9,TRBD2,TGTGCCAGCGCCACCGACGACGGGAGGGCCTATGAGCAGTTCTTC,CASATDDGRAYEQFF
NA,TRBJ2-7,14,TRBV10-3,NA,TGTGCCATCAGTGAGTCAACGGCAAGCTACGAGCAGTACTTC,CAISESTASYEQYF
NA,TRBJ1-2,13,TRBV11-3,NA,TGTGCCAGCAGCCTCGAGGGGGGCGGTGGCTACACCTTC,CASSLEGGGGYTF
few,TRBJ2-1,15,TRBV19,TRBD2,TGTGCCAGTAGCAAGAGGACTAGCGGAGACAATGAGCAGTTCTTC,CASSKRTSGDNEQFF
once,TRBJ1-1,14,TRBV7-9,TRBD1,TGTGCCAGCAGCTACACAGGGGGGAACACTGAAGCTTTCTTT,CASSYTGGNTEAFF
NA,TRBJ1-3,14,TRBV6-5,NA,TGTGCCAGCAACGGGGGGCATTATGGAAACACCATATATTTT,CASNGGHYGNTIYF
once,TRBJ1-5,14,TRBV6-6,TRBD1,TGTGCCAGCAGTCCACAGGGGTCGGGTCAGCCCCAGCATTTT,CASSPQGSGQPQHF
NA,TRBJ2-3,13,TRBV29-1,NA,TGCAGCGTTGACTTGGGGAACACAGATACGCAGTATTTT,CSVDLGNTDTQYF
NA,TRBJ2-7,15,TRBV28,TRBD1,TGTGCCAGCAGACCTCCCGGGACAGGGGTCTACGAGCAGTACTTC,CASRPPGTGVYEQYF
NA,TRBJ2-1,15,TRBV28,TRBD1,TGTGCCAGCAGGTCAACAGGGGGGCGCGTTGATGAGCAGTTCTTC,CASRSTGGRVDEQFF
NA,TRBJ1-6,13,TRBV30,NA,TGTGCCTGGAGTCATGAAGATAATTCACCCCTCCACTTT,CAWSHEDNSPLHF
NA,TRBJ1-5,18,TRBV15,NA,TGTGCCACCAGCAGAAGAATCTCCGGGCCTTATAGCAATCAGCCCCAGCATTTT,CATSRRISGPYSNQPQHF
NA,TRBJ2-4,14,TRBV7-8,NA,TGTGCCAGCAGCTTAGGACTAGCCAAAAACATTCAGTACTTC,CASSLGLAKNIQYF
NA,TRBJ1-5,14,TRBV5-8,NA,TGTGCCAGCAGCTCGCGGGGGCCGAGTCAGCCCCAGCATTTT,CASSSRGPSQPQHF
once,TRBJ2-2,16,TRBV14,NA,TGTGCCAGCAGCCAAGTATCAGGGGCGCGGACCGGGGAGCTGTTTTTT,CASSQVSGARTGELFF
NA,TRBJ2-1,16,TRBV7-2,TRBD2,TGTGCCAGCAGCTTATTGACTAGCGGGAAATACAATGAGCAGTTCTTC,CASSLLTSGKYNEQFF
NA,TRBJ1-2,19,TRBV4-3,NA,TGCGCCAGCAGCCAAGGGGTCGTGGTTGGCACAGAGGATCTCTATGGCTACACCTTC,CASSQGVVVGTEDLYGYTF
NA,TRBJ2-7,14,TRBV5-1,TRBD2,TGCGCCAGCAGCTACCTAGCGGAGTCCTACGAGCAGTACTTC,CASSYLAESYEQYF
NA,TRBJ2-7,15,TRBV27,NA,TGTGCCAGCAGTTTTGGAGAGGATCCCACCTACGAGCAGTACTTC,CASSFGEDPTYEQYF
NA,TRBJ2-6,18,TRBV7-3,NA,TGTGCCAGCAGCCCTAGGGGGGGCCGGGTTTCCGGGGCCAACGTCCTGACTTTC,CASSPRGGRVSGANVLTF
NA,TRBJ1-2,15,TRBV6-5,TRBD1,TGTGCCAGCAGCCTCGACAGGGTAGCTAACTATGGCTACACCTTC,CASSLDRVANYGYTF
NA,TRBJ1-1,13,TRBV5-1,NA,TGCGCCAGCACCCGGGACACGGGGACTGAAGCTTTCTTT,CASTRDTGTEAFF
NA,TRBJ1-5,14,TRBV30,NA,TGTGCCTGGAGTCGCCCGGCCAATTATCAGCCCCAGCATTTT,CAWSRPANYQPQHF
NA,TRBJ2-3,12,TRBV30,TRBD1,TGTGCCTGCGGACAGGGCGCAGATACGCAGTATTTT,CACGQGADTQYF
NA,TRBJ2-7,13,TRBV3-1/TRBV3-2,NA,TGTGCCAGCAGCCAAGGACTCTCCTACGAGCAGTACTTC,CASSQGLSYEQYF
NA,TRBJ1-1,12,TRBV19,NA,TGTGCCAGTAGTAGGGGGGGGACTGAAGCTTTCTTT,CASSRGGTEAFF
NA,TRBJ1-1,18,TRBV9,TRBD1,TGTGCCAGCAGCAATCCGGGACAGGGCTTCGGGAAGAACACTGAAGCTTTCTTT,CASSNPGQGFGKNTEAFF
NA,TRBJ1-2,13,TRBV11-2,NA,TGTGCCAGCAGCCTAGGTCGGGGAAGCGGCTACACCTTC,CASSLGRGSGYTF
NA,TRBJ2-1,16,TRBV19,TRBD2,TGTGCCAGTAGTCAAGGGACTATCTTGGTTTTGAGTGAGCAGTTCTTC,CASSQGTILVLSEQFF
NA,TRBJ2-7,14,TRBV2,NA,TGTGCCAGCAGTGCCCCCAGGGTAGGGCACGAGCAGTACTTC,CASSAPRVGHEQYF
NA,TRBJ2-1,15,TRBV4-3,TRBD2,TGCGCCAGCAGCCAAGCTAGCGGAGCCTACAATGAGCAGTTCTTC,CASSQASGAYNEQFF
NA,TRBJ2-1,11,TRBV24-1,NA,TGTGCCACCAGTGATTCTTATGAGCAGTTCTTC,CATSDSYEQFF